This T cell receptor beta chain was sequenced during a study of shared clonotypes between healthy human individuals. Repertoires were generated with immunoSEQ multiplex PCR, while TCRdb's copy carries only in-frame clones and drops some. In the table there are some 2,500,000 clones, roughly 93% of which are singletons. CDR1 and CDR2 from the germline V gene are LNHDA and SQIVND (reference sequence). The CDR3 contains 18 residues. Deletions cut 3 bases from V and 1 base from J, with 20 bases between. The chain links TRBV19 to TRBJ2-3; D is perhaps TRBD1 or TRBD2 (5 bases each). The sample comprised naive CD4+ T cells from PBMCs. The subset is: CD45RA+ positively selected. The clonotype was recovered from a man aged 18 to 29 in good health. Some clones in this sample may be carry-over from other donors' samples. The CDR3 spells CASSMIRDPNTGTDTQYF. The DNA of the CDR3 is TGTGCCAGTAGTATGATAAGGGACCCCAATACGGGCACAGATACGCAGTATTTT. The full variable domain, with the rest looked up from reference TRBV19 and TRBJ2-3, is DGGITQSPKYLFRKEGQNVTLSCEQNLNHDAMYWYRQDPGQGLRLIYYSQIVNDFQKGDIAEGYSVSREKKESFPLTVTSAQKNPTAFYLCASSMIRDPNTGTDTQYFGPGTRLTVL.